The 27 T cell receptor beta chains given below trace back to one sample, sequenced in a study of blood T cell repertoires in COVID-19. Repertoires were generated with immunoSEQ multiplex PCR, while TCRdb's copy carries only in-frame clones and drops some. Among some 90,000 clones listed, less than 90% were seen once. Sequenced material: peripheral blood. The receptors originated from a man older than 75 with active or convalescent COVID-19.

The chain joins TRBV25-1 to TRBJ2-1; D call uncertain. Germline V lookup: CDR1 MGHDK, CDR2 SYGVNS. Trimming stripped 4 bases from V and 0 bases from J, with 16 bases between. The length of the CDR3 is 17 residues. CDR3 amino acids: CASSAPRVRSSYNEQFF. For the CDR3, the DNA is TGTGCCAGCAGTGCCCCCCGCGTGAGAAGCTCCTACAATGAGCAGTTCTTC.

The rearrangement joins TRBV12-3 or TRBV12-4 to TRBJ1-1, with a tentative D call TRBD1 (5 bases). There are 13 residues in the CDR3. V lost 2 bases to trimming and J lost 5 bases, with 9 bases between them. This CDR3 reads CASSLREGTEAFF. In DNA, the CDR3 is TGTGCCAGCAGTTTAAGGGAGGGGACTGAAGCTTTCTTT.

The rearrangement uses TRBV6-5 and TRBJ2-7; weak D call: TRBD1 (6 bases). Germline loops: CDR1 MNHEY, CDR2 SVGAGI. The CDR3 consists of 15 residues. The V gene lost 2 bases and the J gene lost 6 bases, with 17 bases spanning the gap. CDR3 sequence (DNA): TGTGCCAGCAGTTACAGGGGGAGCCCCAGGGGCGAGCAGTACTTC. This codes for CASSYRGSPRGEQYF.

V usage is TRBV2 and J usage is TRBJ2-3; possible D gene TRBD1, 6 bases. The germline CDR1 and CDR2 sequences are SNHLY and FYNNEI. This CDR3 is built from 14 residues. V lost 3 bases and J lost 2, with 9 bases in between. The CDR3 region has the DNA TGTGCCAGCAGTGAGGACAGAAACACAGATACGCAGTATTTT. It is translated as CASSEDRNTDTQYF.

This clone was detected only once. V usage is TRBV10-3 and J usage is TRBJ1-5, with D uncertain. CDR1 is ENHRY and CDR2 is SYGVKD in the germline V gene. Trimming stripped 2 bases from V and 2 bases from J, with 7 bases between. This CDR3 spans 14 amino acids. In nucleotides, the CDR3 is TGTGCCATCAGTGAGACTGATGGCAATCAGCCCCAGCATTTT. Its protein product is CAISETDGNQPQHF.

With regard to this clone: Mismatch with germline at one junction end may stem from a read error. The V gene is TRBV7-6, the J gene TRBJ1-4; 7 bases align to TRBD1. Germline assignment: CDR1 SGHVS and CDR2 FNYEAQ. The CDR3 spans 14 residues. The chain's CDR3 is CASRLGTANEKLFF. CDR3 nucleotide sequence: TGTGCCAGCAGATTAGGGACAGCTAATGAAAAACTGTTTTTT.

The chain combines TRBV9 with TRBJ1-4, with D unclear. Trimming cost V 1 base and J 8 bases, with 9 bases left between them. There are 13 residues in the CDR3. Germline V gene sequence: CDR1 SGDLS, CDR2 YYNGEE. CDR3 bases: TGTGCCAGCAGCGTAAGTTCGGGAGAAAAACTGTTTTTT. Translating it yields CASSVSSGEKLFF.

The V gene is TRBV7-9, the J gene TRBJ2-7; possibly TRBD2 for D (6 bases). CDR1 and CDR2 (germline): SEHNR, FQNEAQ (reference sequence). V was clipped by 7 bases and J by 2 bases, with 15 bases between them. This CDR3 is 14 amino acids long. CDR3 coding DNA: TGTGCCAGCACCAAACGCGGGGAAACCTACGAGCAGTACTTC. Amino acid sequence: CASTKRGETYEQYF.

The gene calls are TRBV3-1 (or the pseudogene TRBV3-2) and TRBJ2-1; possible D gene TRBD2, 6 bases. Germline CDR1 reads LGHDT; CDR2 reads YNNKEL (reference sequence). The CDR3 is made up of 15 amino acids. Trimming took off 3 bases at V and 8 bases at J, with 17 bases between the two ends. CDR3 DNA: TGTGCCAGCAGCCAGCCGGGAGTTCCTGGGGATGAGCAGTTCTTC. It encodes CASSQPGVPGDEQFF.

V and J are TRBV5-4 and TRBJ2-6, with D unresolved. Germline V gene lookup returns CDR1 SGHNT and CDR2 YYREEE (reference sequence). V lost 4 bases, J lost 0 bases, and 8 bases lay in between. CDR3 size: 15 residues. Here the CDR3 DNA reads TGTGCCAGCAGCCCGAGGTTCTCTGGGGCCAACGTCCTGACTTTC. This translates into CASSPRFSGANVLTF.

V gene TRBV12-3 or TRBV12-4 combines with J gene TRBJ1-3; 7 nucleotides align to TRBD1. The J segment lost 6 bases and the V segment lost 5 bases, leaving 4 bases of the junction unmatched. This CDR3 comprises 13 residues. The CDR3 region is CASSQGQPNTIYF. CDR3 DNA: TGTGCCAGCAGTCAGGGACAGCCAAACACCATATATTTT.

This chain uses TRBV21-1 with TRBJ2-7; TRBD2 is the table's D call and was not checked against the DNA. TRBV21-1 is a recognized pseudogene. The CDR3 extends over 15 amino acids. CDR3 residues: CASSKQGLAAYEQYF. The CDR3 region has the DNA TGTGCCAGCAGCAAACAAGGACTAGCGGCTTACGAGCAGTACTTC.

The chain joins TRBV7-8 to TRBJ2-7; 8 bases are a match to TRBD2. J was trimmed by 3 bases and V by 5 bases; bases with no gene match: 9. The CDR3 is made up of 15 amino acids. Germline-derived CDR1 and CDR2 are SGHVS and FQNEAQ. DNA for the CDR3: TGTGCCAGCAGCACGACTAGCGAGAGGTTCTACGAGCAGTACTTC. Residues: CASSTTSERFYEQYF.

This clone was found a few times. The chain joins TRBV27 to TRBJ1-5, with D unresolved. V lost 2 bases and J 7 bases, leaving 6 bases between the germline ends. The CDR3 sequence is 12 residues long. Germline loops: CDR1 MNHEY, CDR2 SMNVEV (reference sequence). CDR3 residues: CASSLRGQPQHF. The CDR3 DNA sequence: TGTGCCAGCAGTTTAAGAGGCCAGCCCCAGCATTTT.

The chain joins TRBV5-4 to TRBJ1-2; the match to TRBD1 covers 10 bases. The trim removed 4 bases at V and 5 bases at J, leaving 8 bases unmatched. CDR3 length equals 15 residues. The germline V gene has CDR1 SGHNT and CDR2 YYREEE (reference sequence). The CDR3 spells CASSNRDRGYYGYTF. The DNA for the CDR3 is TGTGCCAGCAGCAACCGGGACAGGGGATATTATGGCTACACCTTC.

The gene calls are TRBV2 and TRBJ2-1; D not certain. The CDR3 consists of 12 residues. The ends were cut back, 6 bases at V and 4 bases at J, with 7 bases in the middle. Germline-derived CDR1 and CDR2 are SNHLY and FYNNEI. The CDR3 sequence: CASRVQYNEQFF. CDR3 coding DNA: TGTGCCAGCAGGGTACAGTACAATGAGCAGTTCTTC.

The rearrangement uses TRBV30 and TRBJ2-7; D call uncertain. The CDR3 runs 11 residues. From germline, CDR1 is GTSNPN and CDR2 SVGIG (reference sequence). With 3 bases removed from V and 2 bases from J, the gap between germline ends came to 5 bases. The CDR3 protein is CAWSSAYEQYF. For the CDR3, the DNA is TGTGCCTGGAGCTCGGCCTACGAGCAGTACTTC.

Only one count was recorded for this clone. The V and J genes are TRBV5-1 and TRBJ2-1, with a possible D match to TRBD1 (5 bases). Germline values: CDR1 SGHRS, CDR2 YFSETQ. The CDR3 consists of 14 residues. Trimming took off 0 bases at V and 7 bases at J, with 11 bases between the two ends. CDR3 nucleotide sequence: TGCGCCAGCAGCTTGGGCAGGGCGCTGAATGAGCAGTTCTTC. This codes for CASSLGRALNEQFF. The complete variable domain, with remaining parts taken from reference TRBV5-1 and TRBJ2-1, reads KAGVTQTPRYLIKTRGQQVTLSCSPISGHRSVSWYQQTPGQGLQFLFEYFSETQRNKGNFPGRFSGRQFSNSRSEMNVSTLELGDSALYLCASSLGRALNEQFFGPGTRLTVL.

The genes are TRBV2 and TRBJ1-5, with unresolved D. This CDR3 region has 13 residues. Trimming took off 4 bases at V and 2 bases at J, with 6 bases between the two ends. The germline V gene has CDR1 SNHLY and CDR2 FYNNEI. This chain's CDR3 is CASSGGGNQPQHF. The CDR3 DNA reads as TGTGCCAGCAGTGGTGGAGGCAATCAGCCCCAGCATTTT.

In its sample, this clone ranks as medium-sized. The chain links TRBV28 to TRBJ1-2; TRBD1 agrees at 8 bases. Trimming removed 4 bases from V and 4 bases from J; junction bases left unmatched: 11. Germline V gene lookup returns CDR1 MDHEN and CDR2 SYDVKM. The CDR3 is made up of 16 amino acids. The CDR3 sequence is CASSSSRADRAYGYTF. DNA of the CDR3: TGTGCCAGCAGTTCATCTCGAGCGGACAGGGCCTATGGCTACACCTTC.

This chain connects TRBV28 to TRBJ1-1; tentatively, D is TRBD1 (6 bases). V dropped 1 base and J dropped 8 bases, with 11 bases sitting between them. This CDR3 contains 13 residues. Germline V lookup: CDR1 MDHEN, CDR2 SYDVKM. This CDR3 reads CASSLLGGIEAFF. In nucleotides, the CDR3 is TGTGCCAGCAGTTTATTAGGGGGAATCGAAGCTTTCTTT.

V usage is TRBV7-9 and J usage is TRBJ2-5; maybe TRBD1 (5 bases). V was pared by 0 bases and J by 2 bases, with 7 bases between. CDR1 and CDR2 from the germline V gene are SEHNR and FQNEAQ (reference sequence). This CDR3 comprises 14 residues. The CDR3 spells CASSLAGAQETQYF. The DNA for the CDR3 is TGTGCCAGCAGCTTAGCAGGGGCACAAGAGACCCAGTACTTC.

This clone was detected only a few times. V gene TRBV28 combines with J gene TRBJ2-5; 10 nucleotides align to TRBD2. This CDR3 has 17 residues. V lost 1 base and J lost 0; bases outside the gene matches: 5. Germline V lookup: CDR1 MDHEN, CDR2 SYDVKM. In DNA, the CDR3 is TGTGCCAGCAGTTTATTGTCTAGCGGGAGCAACCAAGAGACCCAGTACTTC. This translates into CASSLLSSGSNQETQYF.

CDR3 in amino acids: CASSFDRTSYEQYF. As DNA, the CDR3 is TGTGCCAGCAGCTTTGACAGGACCTCCTACGAGCAGTACTTC. The rearrangement uses TRBV11-2 and TRBJ2-7, with D possibly matching TRBD1 (6 bases). CDR1 is SGHAT and CDR2 is FQNNGV in the germline V gene. The V and J ends lost 3 bases and 0 bases respectively, with 9 bases between them. The CDR3 covers 14 residues.

This clone was observed a single time. The J gene is TRBJ1-4, the V gene TRBV7-2, with 10 bases matching TRBD1. V lost 2 bases and J lost 6; bases outside the gene matches: 9. The CDR3 is 17 residues long. Per the germline V gene, CDR1 is SGHTA and CDR2 is FQGNSA. CDR3 nucleotides: TGTGCCAGCAGCTTAAGGGGGACAGGGGCGCGGGATGAAAAACTGTTTTTT. Translating gives CASSLRGTGARDEKLFF.

This sequence joins TRBV18 and TRBJ1-2; D is unresolved. Per the germline V gene, CDR1 is KGHSH and CDR2 is LQKENI. The CDR3 extends over 16 amino acids. Trimming shortened V by 6 bases and J by 7 bases, and 24 bases separated the two germline ends. The CDR3: CASSLSETVPYGGYTF. For the CDR3, the DNA is TGTGCCAGCTCCCTTAGCGAAACTGTCCCCTATGGTGGCTACACCTTC.

In nucleotides, the CDR3 is TGTGCCAGCTCACCGGCAGGGGGTCAAGAGACCCAGTACTTC. Translating it yields CASSPAGGQETQYF. J is TRBJ2-5 and V is TRBV18; 7 bases map to TRBD1. CDR3 length: 14 residues. V gave up 3 bases and J gave up 2 bases; unmatched junction bases: 3. Germline CDR1 reads KGHSH; CDR2 reads LQKENI.